Sequencing of this TCR beta chain was carried out in a study of early T cells in non-severe SARS-CoV-2 infection. Looking at the study overall: The chains were unpaired, and the sequenced material was bulk RNA from unsorted whole blood. Whole-study results and caveats: VDJdb matching favored anti-spike CD8 responses, missing private and CD4 specificities.

Individual cDNA molecules were tagged with unique molecular identifiers. A single record per CDR3 protein comes from TCRdb applying MiXCR to the 5' RACE reads. There are approximately 69,000 distinct CDR3 sequences in the sample; about 12% occur only once, and about 4% lies in the top ten. CDR1 and CDR2 (germline): SGHKS, YYEKEE (reference sequence). CDR3 length: 15 amino acids. Losses at the gene ends were 1 base for V and 5 bases for J; bases not matched to a gene: 3. About this clonotype itself: Its specificity is unknown.

This sequence originates from an adult who was a healthcare worker with PCR-confirmed SARS-CoV-2 infection or an uninfected control (not recorded which). Sequencing was carried out using whole blood. The V gene is TRBV5-5, the J gene TRBJ2-2; 9 bases are shared with TRBD1. The CDR3 DNA reads TGTGCCAGCAGCTTGACAGGGGGCGGTACCGGGGAGCTGTTTTTT. This codes for CASSLTGGGTGELFF.